Each of the 9 T cell receptor beta chains below was sequenced from the same sample in a study of Ad26.COV2.S vaccination and SARS-CoV-2 variants. The assay was immunoSEQ multiplex PCR, and TCRdb's table has in-frame clones only and misses some. The table lists about 350,000 clones, 70% to 90% of them singletons, with approximately 11% in the top ten. Sample treatment: roughly 20 received Ad26.COV2.S at low or high dose, single or two shots; roughly five received placebo; per-sample allocation not given. Sampling took place 63 days after the first vaccine or placebo injection. The sequencing used peripheral blood, collected in a trial of Ad26.COV2.S vaccine versus placebo. All receptors derive from a person aged 18 to 65 who received the Ad26.COV2.S COVID-19 vaccine or a placebo.

V and J are TRBV28 and TRBJ1-2; D is ambiguous. This CDR3 region has 13 residues. V was trimmed by 5 bases and J by 4 bases, leaving 11 bases between them. Germline lookup yields CDR1 MDHEN and CDR2 SYDVKM. In DNA, the CDR3 is TGTGCCAGCAGTCAGGACCGGTCCTATGGCTACACCTTC. This gives the protein CASSQDRSYGYTF.

The rearrangement joins TRBV9 to TRBJ2-6; 7 nucleotides agree with TRBD1. The V gene's germline CDR1 is SGDLS and CDR2 YYNGEE. This CDR3 region has 15 residues. J gave up 2 bases and V 2 bases, and 1 base lay outside the gene matches. CDR3 DNA sequence: TGTGCCAGCAGCGTGCAGGGGGCTGGGGCCAACGTCCTGACTTTC. This encodes CASSVQGAGANVLTF.

The chain recombines TRBV3-1 (or the pseudogene TRBV3-2) with TRBJ2-3, with 7 nucleotides matching TRBD1. The CDR3 spans 14 residues. The germline V gene encodes CDR1 LGHDT and CDR2 YNNKEL (reference sequence). The V gene end was trimmed by 8 bases and the J gene end by 2 bases; junction bases not matched to a gene: 7. CDR3 sequence reads: CASRWGQHTDTQYF. In nucleotides, the CDR3 is TGTGCCAGCCGCTGGGGACAGCACACAGATACGCAGTATTTT.

The chain links TRBV28 to TRBJ1-5; D may be TRBD1 (5 bases). CDR1 and CDR2 from the germline V gene are MDHEN and SYDVKM. V dropped 2 bases and J dropped 5 bases, with 13 bases sitting between them. The CDR3 runs to 15 residues. In DNA, the CDR3 is TGTGCCAGCAGTTTAATAGGGGAGGGGTATCAGCCCCAGCATTTT. Translating it yields CASSLIGEGYQPQHF.

The rearrangement links TRBV6-4 to TRBJ1-2, with 9 positions matching TRBD1. The germline V gene encodes CDR1 MRHNA and CDR2 SNTAGT. The ends lost 0 bases at V and 7 bases at J; junction bases unmatched: 0. The CDR3 consists of 13 residues. The CDR3 bases are TGTGCCAGCAGTGACTCGGACAGGGGTGGCTACACCTTC. It yields the protein CASSDSDRGGYTF.

The sample holds a few counts of this clone. The rearrangement links TRBV6-2 or TRBV6-3 to TRBJ1-4; no definite D call. The length of the CDR3 is 15 residues. Germline-derived CDR1 and CDR2 are MNHEY and SVGEGT. V was pared by 4 bases and J by 8 bases, with 17 bases between. CDR3 sequence reads: CASSSPSKSGEKLFF. In DNA, the CDR3 is TGTGCCAGCAGTTCCCCAAGTAAGTCTGGCGAAAAACTGTTTTTT.

This rearrangement joins TRBV4-2 to TRBJ1-1; no firm D call. V was clipped by 0 bases and J by 1 base, with 9 bases between them. The CDR3 runs to 15 residues. Germline V lookup: CDR1 LGHNA, CDR2 YNFKEQ. The DNA of the CDR3 is TGTGCCAGCAGCCAAGATCTGGGCTGGAACACTGAAGCTTTCTTT. It translates to CASSQDLGWNTEAFF.

The V and J genes are TRBV15 and TRBJ2-1; 12 bases are a match to TRBD2. The CDR3 sequence is 18 residues long. Trimming took 1 base from V and 8 from J; bases not matched to a gene: 12. In germline, CDR1 is LNHNV, CDR2 YYDKDF (reference sequence). This CDR3 reads CATSRAGLGLAGNDEQFF. CDR3 nucleotides: TGTGCCACCAGCAGAGCAGGATTGGGACTAGCGGGTAACGATGAGCAGTTCTTC.

This rearrangement joins TRBV6-1 to TRBJ1-5, with D unclear. The germline gives CDR1 MNHNS, CDR2 SASEGT. CDR3 length: 17 residues. Trimming shortened V by 7 bases and J by 8 bases, and 27 bases separated the two germline ends. CDR3 in amino acids: CASTETTAAARSKPQHF. CDR3 bases: TGTGCCAGCACTGAGACTACCGCAGCGGCAAGATCAAAGCCCCAGCATTTT.